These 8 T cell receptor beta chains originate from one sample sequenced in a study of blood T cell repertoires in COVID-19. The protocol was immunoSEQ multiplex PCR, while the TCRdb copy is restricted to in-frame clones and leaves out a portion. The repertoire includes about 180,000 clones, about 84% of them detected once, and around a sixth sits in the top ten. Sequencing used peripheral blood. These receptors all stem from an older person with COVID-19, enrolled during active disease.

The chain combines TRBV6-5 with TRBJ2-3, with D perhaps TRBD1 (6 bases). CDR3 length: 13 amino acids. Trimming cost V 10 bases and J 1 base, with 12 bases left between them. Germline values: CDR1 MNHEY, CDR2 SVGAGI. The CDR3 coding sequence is TGTGCCACGCACCAGGGGCGCACAGATACGCAGTATTTT. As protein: CATHQGRTDTQYF.

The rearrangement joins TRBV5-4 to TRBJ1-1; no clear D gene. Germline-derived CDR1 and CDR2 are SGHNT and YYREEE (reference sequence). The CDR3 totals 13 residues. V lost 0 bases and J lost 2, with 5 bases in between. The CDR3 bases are TGTGCCAGCAGCTTGGACACAAACACTGAAGCTTTCTTT. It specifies CASSLDTNTEAFF.

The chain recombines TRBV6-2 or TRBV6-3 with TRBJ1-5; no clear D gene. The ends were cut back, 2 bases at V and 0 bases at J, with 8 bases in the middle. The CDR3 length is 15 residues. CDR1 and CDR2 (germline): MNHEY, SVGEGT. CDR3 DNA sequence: TGTGCCAGCAGTTACGAGGGTTATAGCAATCAGCCCCAGCATTTT. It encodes CASSYEGYSNQPQHF.

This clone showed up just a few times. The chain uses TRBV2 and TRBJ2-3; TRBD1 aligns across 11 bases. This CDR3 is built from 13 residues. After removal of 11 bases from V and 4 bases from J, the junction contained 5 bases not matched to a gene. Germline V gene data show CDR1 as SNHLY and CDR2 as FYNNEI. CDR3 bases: TGTGCCGGCCGGACAGGGGGCCCAGATACGCAGTATTTT. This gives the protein CAGRTGGPDTQYF.

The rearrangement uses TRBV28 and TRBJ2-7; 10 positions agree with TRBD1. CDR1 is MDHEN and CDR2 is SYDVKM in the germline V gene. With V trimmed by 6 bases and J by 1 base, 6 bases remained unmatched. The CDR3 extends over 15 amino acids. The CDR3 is CASRNRQGASYEQYF. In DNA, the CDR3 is TGTGCCAGCAGAAATAGACAGGGGGCGTCCTACGAGCAGTACTTC.

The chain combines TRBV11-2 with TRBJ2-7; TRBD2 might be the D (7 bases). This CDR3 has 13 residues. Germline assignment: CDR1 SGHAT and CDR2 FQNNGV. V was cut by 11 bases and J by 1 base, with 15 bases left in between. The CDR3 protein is CAVEGGDSYEQYF. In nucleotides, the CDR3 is TGTGCCGTCGAGGGGGGGGATTCCTACGAGCAGTACTTC.

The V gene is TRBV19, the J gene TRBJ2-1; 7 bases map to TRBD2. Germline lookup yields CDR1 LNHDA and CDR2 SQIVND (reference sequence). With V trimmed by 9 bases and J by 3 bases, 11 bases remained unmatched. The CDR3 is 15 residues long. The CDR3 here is CASSHVAGDYNEQFF. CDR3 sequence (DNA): TGTGCCAGCAGCCATGTGGCGGGAGACTACAATGAGCAGTTCTTC.

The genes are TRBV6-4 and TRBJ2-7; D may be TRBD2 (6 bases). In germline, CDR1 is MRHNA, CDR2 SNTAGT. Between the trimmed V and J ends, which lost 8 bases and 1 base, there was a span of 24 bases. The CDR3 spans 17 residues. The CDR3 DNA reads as TGTGCCAGCGCCTCAACCTCGGGGGTATCATGGTCCTACGAGCAGTACTTC. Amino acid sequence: CASASTSGVSWSYEQYF.